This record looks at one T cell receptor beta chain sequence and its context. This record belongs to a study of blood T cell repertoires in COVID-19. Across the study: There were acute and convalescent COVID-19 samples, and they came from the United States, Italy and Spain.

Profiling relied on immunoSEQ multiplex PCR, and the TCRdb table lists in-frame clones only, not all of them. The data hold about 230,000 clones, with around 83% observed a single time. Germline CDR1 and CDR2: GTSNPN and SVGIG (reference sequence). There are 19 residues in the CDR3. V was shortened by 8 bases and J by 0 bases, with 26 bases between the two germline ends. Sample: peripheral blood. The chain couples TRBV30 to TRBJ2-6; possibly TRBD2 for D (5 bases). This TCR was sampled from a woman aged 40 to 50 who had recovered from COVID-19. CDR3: CAQNLGAGRMNSGANVLTF. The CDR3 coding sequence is TGTGCCCAAAATTTGGGCGCGGGTAGGATGAACTCTGGGGCCAACGTCCTGACTTTC. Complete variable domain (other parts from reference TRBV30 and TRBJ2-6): SQTIHQWPATLVQPVGSPLSLECTVEGTSNPNLYWYRQAAGRGLQLLFYSVGIGQISSEVPQNLSASRPQDRQFILSSKKLLLSDSGFYLCAQNLGAGRMNSGANVLTFGAGSRLTVL.